This TCR beta chain stems from a study of shared clonotypes between healthy human individuals. Study overall: A donor's plate count was three for CD4 naive and three for CD4 memory; CD8 naive had two and CD8 memory one. General observations from the study: A few donors showed sharing of about 5.5% of naive CD4 clonotypes. It was expected that sequencing depth would affect clonotype sharing among donors. Clonotypes which were not shared had lower generation probabilities than clonotypes that all four donors shared.

The germline V gene has CDR1 MNHEY and CDR2 SVGAGI. This CDR3 has 15 amino acids. Trimming took 0 bases from V and 4 from J, leaving 12 bases between them. Profiling relied on immunoSEQ multiplex PCR, and the TCRdb table lists in-frame clones only, not all of them. The sample gives about 2,200,000 clones, roughly 91% of which show up once; about 1.5% is in the top ten. In regard to this clone: Its antigen is not known.

Selected positively for CCR7 and CD45RO-negative, naive CD8 cells excluded terminally differentiated effector memory CD45RA+ cells. The clonotype was recovered from a man aged 18-30 years in good health. Some clones in this sample may be carry-over from other donors' samples. Sequenced sample: naive CD8+ T cells from PBMCs. The chain carries TRBV6-5 and TRBJ2-5; D uncertain. The CDR3 DNA sequence: TGTGCCAGCAGTTACTCCTTCATCGGGCTAGAGACCCAGTACTTC. Its protein is CASSYSFIGLETQYF.